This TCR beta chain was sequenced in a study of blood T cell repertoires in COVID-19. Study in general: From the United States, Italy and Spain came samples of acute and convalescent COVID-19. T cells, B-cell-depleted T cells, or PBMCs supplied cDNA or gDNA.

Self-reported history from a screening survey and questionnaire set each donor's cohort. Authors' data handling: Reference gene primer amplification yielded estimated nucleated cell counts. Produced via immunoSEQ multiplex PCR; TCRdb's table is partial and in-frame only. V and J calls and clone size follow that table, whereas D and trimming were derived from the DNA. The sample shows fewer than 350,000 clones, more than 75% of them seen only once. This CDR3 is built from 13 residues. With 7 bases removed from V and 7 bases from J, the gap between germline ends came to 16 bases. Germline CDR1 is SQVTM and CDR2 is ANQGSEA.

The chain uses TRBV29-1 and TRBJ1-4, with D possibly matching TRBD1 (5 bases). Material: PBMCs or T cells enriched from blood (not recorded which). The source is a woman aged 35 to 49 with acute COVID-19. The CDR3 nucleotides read TGCAGCGGGTACAGGCCGCCCTTTGAAAAACTGTTTTTT. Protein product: CSGYRPPFEKLFF.